These 6 T cell receptor beta chains share one sample of origin, sequenced in a study of blood T cell repertoires in COVID-19. Assay used: immunoSEQ multiplex PCR; TCRdb lists only in-frame clones, some missing. Of about 150,000 clones in the sample, 85% to 90% are singletons; the top ten hold under 15%. Sequencing was carried out using peripheral blood. The receptor set was obtained from a man between 18 and 35 years old with COVID-19, enrolled during active disease.

The chain combines TRBV7-2 with TRBJ2-1, with 8 bases lining up with TRBD2. The CDR3 runs to 15 residues. V shed 7 bases and J 2 bases; nucleotides not matched to a gene: 7. CDR1 and CDR2 (germline): SGHTA, FQGNSA. This CDR3 reads CASNRSGRTYNEQFF. CDR3 nucleotides: TGTGCCAGCAACAGGAGCGGGAGAACCTACAATGAGCAGTTCTTC.

J is TRBJ2-1 and V is TRBV19; 14 bases map to TRBD2. The CDR3 extends over 17 amino acids. Germline assignment: CDR1 LNHDA and CDR2 SQIVND (reference sequence). Germline trimming cut 5 bases from V and 8 bases from J; bases unmatched to any gene: 11. DNA for the CDR3: TGTGCCAGTAGTTCCCGGACTAGCGGGAGGCCGAAGGATGAGCAGTTCTTC. Protein sequence: CASSSRTSGRPKDEQFF.

The V call is TRBV9, the J call TRBJ2-7, with a weak D call TRBD1 (5 bases). Trimming stripped 0 bases from V and 4 bases from J, with 14 bases between. Per the germline V gene, CDR1 is SGDLS and CDR2 is YYNGEE. There are 15 residues in the CDR3. The CDR3 is CASSVAPGAGYEQYF. CDR3 nucleotides: TGTGCCAGCAGCGTAGCCCCGGGTGCAGGGTACGAGCAGTACTTC.

The chain combines TRBV6-5 with TRBJ2-3, with D possibly being TRBD2 (6 bases). V lost 11 bases to trimming and J lost 1 base, with 10 bases between them. CDR3 length: 12 amino acids. CDR1 is MNHEY, CDR2 SVGAGI, per germline. The CDR3 loop reads CAAGTRTDTQYF. CDR3 in DNA: TGTGCCGCCGGGACTCGCACAGATACGCAGTATTTT.

The chain's CDR3 is CASTTGGSTGELFF. The DNA for the CDR3 is TGTGCCAGCACCACGGGGGGGTCCACCGGGGAGCTGTTTTTT. The chain links TRBV6-5 to TRBJ2-2; 8 nucleotides agree with TRBD2. The V gene's germline CDR1 is MNHEY and CDR2 SVGAGI. V was pared by 7 bases and J by 4 bases, with 5 bases of the junction left unmatched. The CDR3 is 14 amino acids.

This clone came up a few times. J is TRBJ2-3 and V is TRBV19; 9 bases map to TRBD2. Trimming at V came to 7 bases and at J to 6 bases, leaving 14 bases not matched to a gene. CDR3 length: 16 residues. Germline assignment: CDR1 LNHDA and CDR2 SQIVND (reference sequence). The CDR3 loop is CASTSKGLAGPDTQYF. The CDR3 coding sequence is TGTGCCAGTACCTCCAAGGGGCTAGCGGGGCCGGATACGCAGTATTTT.